Reported below is one T cell receptor (beta chain). Profiling relied on immunoSEQ multiplex PCR, and the TCRdb table lists in-frame clones only, not all of them. Of about 45,000 clones listed, roughly 90% are singletons. This record belongs to a study of T cell changes during pregnancy in multiple sclerosis. Germline values: CDR1 SGHNT, CDR2 YYREEE (reference sequence). V was pared by 1 base and J by 7 bases, with 14 bases between. CDR3 length: 14 amino acids. The V call is TRBV5-4, the J call TRBJ1-2, with TRBD1 as a possible D gene (5 bases). Here the sequenced sample was CD4+ T cells from peripheral blood mononuclear cells, taken before pregnancy. This sequence was found in a female donor with multiple sclerosis, enrolled in a pregnancy study. This chain's CDR3 is CASSLLVRGFGYTF. The CDR3 nucleotides read TGTGCCAGCAGCTTGCTTGTCCGGGGGTTTGGCTACACCTTC. The full variable domain, its missing parts supplied by reference TRBV5-4 and TRBJ1-2, is ETGVTQSPTHLIKTRGQQVTLRCSSQSGHNTVSWYQQALGQGPQFIFQYYREEENGRGNFPPRFSGLQFPNYSSELNVNALELDDSALYLCASSLLVRGFGYTFGSGTRLTVV.